The subject of this entry is one T cell receptor (beta chain). The data belong to a study of blood T cell repertoires in COVID-19. Study overall: COVID-19 samples collected from the United States, Italy and Spain covered acute and convalescent phases. Sources were T cells, B-cell-depleted T cells, or PBMCs; the material itself was cDNA or gDNA.

Per the original data handling: Amplifying reference gene primers gave estimates of nucleated cell counts. The assay was immunoSEQ multiplex PCR, and TCRdb's table has in-frame clones only and misses some. The D gene and trimming were derived from the DNA, and the V and J assignments and clone size from that table. The sample yields roughly 120,000 clones, less than 85% seen once. The CDR3 runs to 16 residues. V dropped 1 base and J dropped 2 bases, with 14 bases sitting between them. Germline CDR1 reads LGHNA; CDR2 reads YNFKEQ. This TCR derives from a human donor with acute or convalescent COVID-19. The donor label of this sample is uncertain. The genes are TRBV4-2 and TRBJ1-2, with D unresolved. The sample taken for sequencing was peripheral blood. DNA for the CDR3: TGTGCCAGCAGCCAAGGGGCCGCAGGCTTAAACTATGGCTACACCTTC. Its protein product is CASSQGAAGLNYGYTF.